A selection of T cell receptor beta chains follows, all from one sample in a study of blood T cell repertoires in COVID-19. Using immunoSEQ multiplex PCR, the repertoire was profiled, and TCRdb retains in-frame clones only, with some absent. This sample has around 61,000 clones, with roughly 81% found just once. Material for sequencing was peripheral blood. These receptors were obtained from a man at least 80 years old with acute or convalescent COVID-19. Each CDR3 is given with its conserved first and last residue. The order of the fields is J gene, V gene, clone size, D gene, CDR3 protein, CDR3 DNA. D genes are given only for firm matches. A row's size may be missing; if present it is once, few, many or a size class.

j_gene: TRBJ1-4
v_gene: TRBV18
abundance: -
d_gene: -
CDR3aa: CASSPKTGLTNEKLFF
CDR3nt: TGTGCCAGCTCACCCAAAACAGGGCTAACTAATGAAAAACTGTTTTTT

j_gene: TRBJ2-1
v_gene: TRBV12-5
abundance: -
d_gene: TRBD2
CDR3aa: CASGLREDHEQFF
CDR3nt: TGTGCTAGTGGTTTACGGGAGGACCATGAGCAGTTCTTC

j_gene: TRBJ2-7
v_gene: TRBV5-6
abundance: -
d_gene: TRBD2
CDR3aa: CASSPGRRFSLEQYF
CDR3nt: TGTGCCAGCAGCCCCGGGAGGAGATTTTCCCTCGAGCAGTACTTC

j_gene: TRBJ1-2
v_gene: TRBV7-9
abundance: -
d_gene: TRBD1
CDR3aa: CASSQGQVGGDTF
CDR3nt: TGTGCCAGCAGCCAAGGACAGGTTGGGGGCGACACCTTC

j_gene: TRBJ1-4
v_gene: TRBV2
abundance: -
d_gene: -
CDR3aa: CASSVTPSNEKLFF
CDR3nt: TGTGCCAGCAGTGTAACGCCTAGCAATGAAAAACTGTTTTTT

j_gene: TRBJ2-1
v_gene: TRBV14
abundance: -
d_gene: -
CDR3aa: CASSQRQRYNEQFF
CDR3nt: TGTGCCAGCAGCCAACGGCAGCGTTACAATGAGCAGTTCTTC

j_gene: TRBJ1-2
v_gene: TRBV20-1
abundance: -
d_gene: TRBD1
CDR3aa: CSASFREGAVGYTF
CDR3nt: TGCAGTGCTAGTTTCCGGGAGGGGGCGGTCGGCTACACCTTC

j_gene: TRBJ2-2
v_gene: TRBV27
abundance: many
d_gene: -
CDR3aa: CASSLTGGTGELFF
CDR3nt: TGTGCCAGCAGTTTGACAGGAGGCACCGGGGAGCTGTTTTTT

j_gene: TRBJ1-3
v_gene: TRBV3-1/TRBV3-2
abundance: -
d_gene: -
CDR3aa: CASSAGMGFGNTIYF
CDR3nt: TGTGCCAGCAGCGCGGGGATGGGATTCGGAAACACCATATATTTT

j_gene: TRBJ1-2
v_gene: TRBV10-3
abundance: -
d_gene: TRBD1
CDR3aa: CAISRDSPNYGYTF
CDR3nt: TGTGCCATCAGTCGGGACAGCCCTAACTATGGCTACACCTTC

j_gene: TRBJ1-5
v_gene: TRBV6-5
abundance: few
d_gene: -
CDR3aa: CASSGVGFNQPQHF
CDR3nt: TGTGCCAGCAGCGGGGTAGGGTTCAATCAGCCCCAGCATTTT

j_gene: TRBJ2-5
v_gene: TRBV4-3
abundance: -
d_gene: TRBD2
CDR3aa: CASSQGGGGETQYF
CDR3nt: TGCGCCAGCAGCCAAGGGGGGGGAGGGGAGACCCAGTACTTC

j_gene: TRBJ2-3
v_gene: TRBV7-9
abundance: -
d_gene: TRBD1
CDR3aa: CASSSRTGSADTQYF
CDR3nt: TGTGCCAGCAGCTCAAGGACAGGCTCCGCAGATACGCAGTATTTT

j_gene: TRBJ2-5
v_gene: TRBV19
abundance: few
d_gene: TRBD1
CDR3aa: CASRRTGAYQETQYF
CDR3nt: TGTGCCAGTAGGAGGACAGGGGCCTACCAAGAGACCCAGTACTTC

j_gene: TRBJ2-7
v_gene: TRBV11-1
abundance: -
d_gene: TRBD1
CDR3aa: CASSLTGTGDYEQYF
CDR3nt: TGTGCCAGCAGCCTAACCGGGACAGGGGACTACGAGCAGTACTTC

j_gene: TRBJ2-2
v_gene: TRBV7-3
abundance: once
d_gene: TRBD2
CDR3aa: CASSSTPRGVLGELFF
CDR3nt: TGTGCCAGCAGCTCGACGCCCCGGGGGGTGCTAGGGGAGCTGTTTTTT

j_gene: TRBJ1-5
v_gene: TRBV2
abundance: -
d_gene: -
CDR3aa: CASSPDSLAQHF
CDR3nt: TGTGCCAGCAGCCCCGACTCCCTGGCCCAGCATTTT

j_gene: TRBJ2-2
v_gene: TRBV6-2/TRBV6-3
abundance: -
d_gene: -
CDR3aa: CASSPRGGGTGELFF
CDR3nt: TGTGCCAGCAGTCCGAGAGGGGGAGGGACCGGGGAGCTGTTTTTT

j_gene: TRBJ1-5
v_gene: TRBV6-6
abundance: -
d_gene: TRBD1
CDR3aa: CASSDVTGGNQPQHF
CDR3nt: TGTGCCAGCAGTGACGTTACAGGGGGCAATCAGCCCCAGCATTTT

j_gene: TRBJ1-3
v_gene: TRBV4-1
abundance: few
d_gene: -
CDR3aa: CASAALLSGNTIYF
CDR3nt: TGCGCCAGCGCGGCGTTGTTGTCAGGAAACACCATATATTTT

j_gene: TRBJ1-5
v_gene: TRBV19
abundance: -
d_gene: TRBD1
CDR3aa: CASSIGQGYSNQPQHF
CDR3nt: TGTGCCAGTAGTATCGGACAGGGTTATAGCAATCAGCCCCAGCATTTT

j_gene: TRBJ2-3
v_gene: TRBV10-3
abundance: -
d_gene: -
CDR3aa: CAIMATDTQYF
CDR3nt: TGTGCCATCATGGCCACAGATACGCAGTATTTT